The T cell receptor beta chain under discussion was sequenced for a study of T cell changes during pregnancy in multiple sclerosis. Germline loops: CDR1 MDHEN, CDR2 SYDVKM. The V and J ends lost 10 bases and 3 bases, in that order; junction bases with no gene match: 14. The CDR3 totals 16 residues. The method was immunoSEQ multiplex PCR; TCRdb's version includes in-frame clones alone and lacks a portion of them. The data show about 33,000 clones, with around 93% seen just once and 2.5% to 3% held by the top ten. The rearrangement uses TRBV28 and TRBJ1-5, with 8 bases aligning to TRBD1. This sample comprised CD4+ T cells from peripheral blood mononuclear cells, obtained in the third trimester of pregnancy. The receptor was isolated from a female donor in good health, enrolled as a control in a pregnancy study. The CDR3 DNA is TGTGCCACGAGGACAGGGAAGAAGGGGGACAATCAGCCCCAGCATTTT. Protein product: CATRTGKKGDNQPQHF.